This T cell receptor (beta chain) was observed in a study of regulatory T cells in long-lasting Graves disease. Background on the study: Over-5-year antithyroid drug use with positive TSH receptor antibodies defined persistent Graves' disease in the study.

The time point was: persistent/refractory GD, antithyroid drugs over 5 years with positive TRAb. From PBMCs, RNA was extracted and then used to make the TCR library. Arm-PCR with iRepertoire HTBI primers amplified the CDR3 regions for these TCR beta libraries. TCRdb independently ran MiXCR on the multiplex PCR reads; one entry per CDR3 protein. The sample includes about 450,000 distinct CDR3 sequences, around 20% of them seen just once. This clonotype was detected ten times or more. Trimming removed 3 bases at V and 5 bases at J, with 7 bases between. The germline V gene has CDR1 GTSNPN and CDR2 SVGIG (reference sequence). This CDR3 has 11 residues.

The sequencing used peripheral blood mononuclear cells (PBMCs), collected when the disease was refractory, from a patient treated with antithyroid drugs. The chain links TRBV30 to TRBJ1-2, with unresolved D. This TCR was recovered from a female donor with Graves disease. CDR3 in amino acids: CAWRSDYGYTF. CDR3 sequence (DNA): TGTGCCTGGAGGAGTGATTATGGCTACACCTTC.